Here is one T cell receptor beta chain with its context. Antigen unknown. As to treatment: oral pan-JAK inhibitor, 5-10 mg twice daily. This record belongs to a study of CD8+ T cells in alopecia areata. General study points: Lesional tissue from the scalp (especially in alopecia totalis/universalis) showed higher clonality than normal scalp.

After isolation, RNA underwent reverse transcription to generate cDNA as the sequencing template. Assay: immunoSEQ multiplex PCR; the TCRdb copy retains only in-frame clones and omits some. The sample includes roughly 110,000 clones, about 59% of them seen just once. CDR3 size: 15 residues. In germline, CDR1 is SGHDT, CDR2 YYEEEE. Trimming removed 4 bases from V and 0 bases from J, with 13 bases in between. This clonotype was sampled from a human donor with alopecia areata. The rearrangement uses TRBV5-6 and TRBJ1-1; maybe TRBD1 (5 bases). Sequencing was performed on CD8+ T cells sorted from blood, taken at week 24, from a patient treated with tofacitinib. CDR3 loop: CASSMGWGLNTEAFF. For the CDR3, the DNA is TGTGCCAGCAGCATGGGGTGGGGGTTGAACACTGAAGCTTTCTTT.